Listed below are T cell receptor beta chains from one sample, sequenced in a study of T cell responses to AZD1222 COVID-19 vaccine. Assay: immunoSEQ multiplex PCR; the TCRdb copy retains only in-frame clones and omits some. Of fewer than 110,000 clones listed, around 90% were seen once; the top ten hold 4.8%. The source was peripheral blood, collected 28 days after the second AZD1222 dose. These receptors all stem from an adult who received the AZD1222 COVID-19 vaccine. Each CDR3 is given with its conserved first and last residue. D genes are given only for firm matches. Some rows mark clone size as missing; the rest say once, few, many or name a class of expanded clone.

V	J	size	D	DNA	CDR3
TRBV9	TRBJ1-1	.	TRBD1	TGTGCCAGCAGCGGAGGACAGGGGATGAACACTGAAGCTTTCTTT	CASSGGQGMNTEAFF
TRBV27	TRBJ2-1	.	TRBD2	TGTGCCAGCAGGGACGGGGGACTAGCGGGTTCAACCTACAATGAGCAGTTCTTC	CASRDGGLAGSTYNEQFF
TRBV30	TRBJ2-2	.	TRBD1	TGTGCCTGGAGAAGGACAGGGACGAACACCGGGGAGCTGTTTTTT	CAWRRTGTNTGELFF
TRBV7-9	TRBJ1-1	.	.	TGTGCCAGCAGCTTAGCTGGGGGCTCCCCCACTGAAGCTTTCTTT	CASSLAGGSPTEAFF
TRBV7-8	TRBJ1-2	.	TRBD1	TGTGCCAGCAGCCCGGACAGGGAAGGGGTAGGGCCCTATGGCTACACCTTC	CASSPDREGVGPYGYTF
TRBV4-2	TRBJ1-5	.	.	TGTGCCAGCAGCCGCATGGTCTCGGGGGGCAATCAGCCCCAGCATTTT	CASSRMVSGGNQPQHF
TRBV30	TRBJ1-2	once	.	TGTGCCTGGAGTTTTGGAAAGGGCTATGGCTACACCTTC	CAWSFGKGYGYTF
TRBV6-5	TRBJ1-2	.	.	TGTGCCACAGGGTGGGAGGGCTATGGCTACACCTTC	CATGWEGYGYTF
TRBV5-6	TRBJ2-7	.	.	TGTGCCAGCAGCTTCCCGACAGTCTACGAGCAGTACTTC	CASSFPTVYEQYF
TRBV7-8	TRBJ2-3	.	.	TGTGCCAGCGAAAGGGCACCACCGAGCACAGATACGCAGTATTTT	CASERAPPSTDTQYF
TRBV27	TRBJ1-1	.	TRBD1	TGTGCCAGCAGTTTAGGACAGGGTAGATTGAACACTGAAGCTTTCTTT	CASSLGQGRLNTEAFF
TRBV28	TRBJ2-2	.	TRBD2	TGTGCCAGCAGTTCCGGGACTAGCGGGGGGAAGAACACCGGGGAGCTGTTTTTT	CASSSGTSGGKNTGELFF
TRBV27	TRBJ2-7	.	TRBD1	TGTGCCAGCAGTCCACTGGACAGGGTAGACGAGCAGTACTTC	CASSPLDRVDEQYF
TRBV19	TRBJ1-6	.	.	TGTGCCAGTAGATCTTACGCCTCAGGTTCACCCCTCCACTTT	CASRSYASGSPLHF
TRBV7-9	TRBJ1-5	.	TRBD1	TGTGCCAGCAGCTATGGGACAGGGATAAATCAGCCCCAGCATTTT	CASSYGTGINQPQHF
TRBV19	TRBJ2-6	few	.	TGTGCCAGTCAGCCCGGATCTGGGGCCAACGTCCTGACTTTC	CASQPGSGANVLTF
TRBV6-5	TRBJ2-2	.	.	TGTGCCAGCAGTTCATCGGCCGGTACCGGGGAGCTGTTTTTT	CASSSSAGTGELFF
TRBV12-3/TRBV12-4	TRBJ2-3	few	.	TGTGCCAGCGTGAGGGGGGATACGCAGTATTTT	CASVRGDTQYF
TRBV11-2	TRBJ2-1	.	.	TGTGCCAGCAGCTTATTCGGGGTATCCTACAATGAGCAGTTCTTC	CASSLFGVSYNEQFF
TRBV18	TRBJ1-5	.	.	TGTGCCAGCTCACCCTGGGAGGGAAGGAGTCAGCCCCAGCATTTT	CASSPWEGRSQPQHF
TRBV7-9	TRBJ2-7	.	TRBD2	TGTGCCAGCAGCTCCAGCGGGGGGGCGATCGAGCAGTACTTC	CASSSSGGAIEQYF
TRBV7-9	TRBJ2-5	.	TRBD1	TGTGCCAGCAACTTAGCTCGACCGGGGACAGTCCAAGAGACCCAGTACTTC	CASNLARPGTVQETQYF
TRBV5-1	TRBJ2-7	.	.	TGCGCCAGCAGCTTGGGACAGAGGAGTTACGAGCAGTACTTC	CASSLGQRSYEQYF
TRBV9	TRBJ2-2	.	.	TGTGCCAGCAGCACAGGGTTCCCTAGCACCGGGGAGCTGTTTTTT	CASSTGFPSTGELFF
TRBV19	TRBJ2-1	.	TRBD2	TGTGCCAGTAGTATTAACGGGGGGGCTAACAATGAGCAGTTCTTC	CASSINGGANNEQFF
TRBV9	TRBJ2-7	.	TRBD2	TGTGCCAGCAGCGTAGGGGGACTAGAGGCGGGCGAGCAGTACTTC	CASSVGGLEAGEQYF
TRBV14	TRBJ2-7	.	.	TGTGCCAGCAGCCATGTCCGGGACGTACCCTACGAGCAGTACTTC	CASSHVRDVPYEQYF
TRBV7-8	TRBJ2-6	.	.	TGTGCCAGCAGCTTAGCGCGGTGGGACCGACGCTCTGGGGCCAACGTCCTGACTTTC	CASSLARWDRRSGANVLTF
TRBV7-9	TRBJ2-2	few	.	TGTGCCAGCAGCTTCCTTGGGGGAGGTGGCGGGGAGCTGTTTTTT	CASSFLGGGGGELFF
TRBV4-2	TRBJ2-7	.	.	TGTGCCAGCAGCCAAGATACCGGGCGACCCTCCTACGAGCAGTACTTC	CASSQDTGRPSYEQYF
TRBV4-1	TRBJ2-2	.	.	TGCGCCAGCAGCCGTATTAGCTCCGGCGTAGGATACACCGGGGAGCTGTTTTTT	CASSRISSGVGYTGELFF
TRBV3-1/TRBV3-2	TRBJ1-1	.	TRBD1	TGTGCCAGCAGCCCCCAGGGGTCAGGGGGCTGGGACACTGAAGCTTTCTTT	CASSPQGSGGWDTEAFF
TRBV5-4	TRBJ1-4	once	.	TGTGCCAGCAGCCCCGGGGGGCACAGGACGAATGAAAAACTGTTTTTT	CASSPGGHRTNEKLFF
TRBV4-2	TRBJ1-2	.	.	TGTGCCAGCAGCCAAATAACAGGTACCTATGGAGGCTACACCTTC	CASSQITGTYGGYTF
TRBV28	TRBJ1-3	.	.	TGTGCCAGCAGGGGGAGTGGCAGCGGCTTTGGAAACACCATATATTTT	CASRGSGSGFGNTIYF
TRBV11-2	TRBJ2-3	.	TRBD2	TGTGCCAGCAGCTTAGGGTCCTGGACCCCGCGGGGGGCGCCACTGCAGTATTTT	CASSLGSWTPRGAPLQYF
TRBV28	TRBJ1-5	.	TRBD1	TGTGCCAGCAGTTCGGACAGGGCTAGCAATCAGCCCCAGCATTTT	CASSSDRASNQPQHF
TRBV23-1	TRBJ1-2	.	TRBD1	TGCGCCAGCAGTCAGGGGGGACAGGGTAGAGGCTACACCTTC	CASSQGGQGRGYTF
TRBV7-2	TRBJ1-4	.	.	TGTGCCAGCAGCTTAGGGGCTACTAATGAAAAACTGTTTTTT	CASSLGATNEKLFF
TRBV6-2/TRBV6-3	TRBJ2-1	.	.	TGTGCCAGCAGCCTCCGGGACGGAACCTACAATGAGCAGTTCTTC	CASSLRDGTYNEQFF
TRBV19	TRBJ2-6	.	TRBD1	TGTGCCAGTAGTATAAGGTGGACAGGGACCTCTGGGGCCAACGTCCTGACTTTC	CASSIRWTGTSGANVLTF
TRBV18	TRBJ1-5	.	.	TGTGCCAGCTCGCAACAGGGAAACAATCAGCCCCAGCATTTT	CASSQQGNNQPQHF
TRBV18	TRBJ2-1	.	.	TGTGCCAGCTCACCAAGTGTGGACAGCTACAATGAGCAGTTCTTC	CASSPSVDSYNEQFF
TRBV28	TRBJ1-1	.	.	TGTGCCAGCACCCCCAGGACAGTGAAGGGCACTGAAGCTTTCTTT	CASTPRTVKGTEAFF
TRBV4-1	TRBJ1-1	few	.	TGCGCCAGCAGCCAAGGGGATGGGGGGCGCGGGTACACTGAAGCTTTCTTT	CASSQGDGGRGYTEAFF
TRBV12-3/TRBV12-4	TRBJ1-5	few	TRBD1	TGTGCCAGCAGTGATAACAGGGGTAAGCCCCAGCATTTT	CASSDNRGKPQHF
TRBV19	TRBJ2-3	.	.	TGTGCCAGTAGTTTAGGGGCAGATATCACAGATACGCAGTATTTT	CASSLGADITDTQYF